One sample yielded the 28 T cell receptor beta chains listed below, sequenced in a study of cytomegalovirus exposure and HLA in healthy donors. Profiling relied on immunoSEQ multiplex PCR, and the TCRdb table lists in-frame clones only, not all of them. Of 250,000 to 300,000 clones in the sample, nearly 90% were seen once. Sequencing was carried out using PBMCs. These receptors all come from a woman younger than 35 in good health and CMV-seronegative.

The V call is TRBV11-2, the J call TRBJ2-1, with D perhaps matching TRBD2 (6 bases). V was clipped by 0 bases and J by 12 bases, with 15 bases between them. Germline assignment: CDR1 SGHAT and CDR2 FQNNGV. This CDR3 spans 14 amino acids. The CDR3 DNA is TGTGCCAGCAGCTTAGAACCCTCCGGGACTCCGCAGTTCTTC. Translating it yields CASSLEPSGTPQFF.

Turning to this clone: The same CDR3 is also encoded by other DNA sequences in this sample. The V and J genes are TRBV28 and TRBJ2-5; perhaps TRBD2 as D (6 bases). Germline CDR1 is MDHEN and CDR2 is SYDVKM. The CDR3 covers 13 residues. Trimming removed 3 bases at V and 1 base at J, with 6 bases between. CDR3 amino acids: CASSLGGQETQYF. The CDR3 bases are TGTGCCAGCAGTTTGGGGGGCCAAGAGACCCAGTACTTC.

The chain links TRBV6-1 to TRBJ2-7, with D unclear. Germline V CDR1 and CDR2: MNHNS, SASEGT. CDR3 size: 15 residues. Trimming stripped 2 bases from V and 6 bases from J, with 17 bases between. For the CDR3, the DNA is TGTGCCAGCAGTGAACATCGCTTAGACAATTCCGAGCAGTACGTC. The encoded protein is CASSEHRLDNSEQYV.

In DNA form, the CDR3 reads TGTGCCAGCAGGTACCTGAGGGGGCAGGGGGCCAACGTCCTGACTTTC. It encodes CASRYLRGQGANVLTF. V and J are TRBV6-5 and TRBJ2-6, with 7 bases fitting TRBD1. The CDR3 has 16 residues. V was clipped by 6 bases and J by 4 bases; unmatched bases: 9. Germline V gene sequence: CDR1 MNHEY, CDR2 SVGAGI.

The chain joins TRBV5-1 to TRBJ2-5, with a possible D match to TRBD1 (6 bases). V was shortened by 6 bases and J by 3 bases, with 18 bases between the two germline ends. Germline values: CDR1 SGHRS, CDR2 YFSETQ. The CDR3 is made up of 15 amino acids. CDR3 sequence: CASNAGTRGKETQYF. CDR3 in DNA: TGCGCCAGCAATGCTGGGACAAGGGGCAAAGAGACCCAGTACTTC.

This clone was detected once. The J gene is TRBJ2-1, the V gene TRBV6-5; 9 nucleotides align to TRBD2. V lost 0 bases and J lost 2; bases outside the gene matches: 2. This CDR3 has 16 residues. The germline gives CDR1 MNHEY, CDR2 SVGAGI. CDR3 bases: TGTGCCAGCAGTTACTCTGGCGGGGGGGCCTACAATGAGCAGTTCTTC. Translated: CASSYSGGGAYNEQFF.

The V call is TRBV30, the J call TRBJ1-5; D is ambiguous. V was cut by 0 bases and J by 6 bases, with 6 bases left in between. This CDR3 region has 12 residues. The V gene's germline CDR1 is GTSNPN and CDR2 SVGIG (reference sequence). CDR3 region: CAWSVGVQPQHF. In DNA, the CDR3 is TGTGCCTGGAGTGTAGGAGTTCAGCCCCAGCATTTT.

This clone was found once. DNA for the CDR3: TGCGCCAGCAGCCTAAGACTAGCGGTATATAGTTACGAGCAGTACGTC. This encodes CASSLRLAVYSYEQYV. V gene TRBV5-1 combines with J gene TRBJ2-7; 9 positions agree with TRBD2. Germline V gives CDR1 SGHRS, CDR2 YFSETQ. Trimming at V came to 4 bases and at J to 4 bases, leaving 12 bases not matched to a gene. The CDR3 runs to 16 residues.

The rearrangement links TRBV4-1 to TRBJ1-5; D not resolved. This CDR3 region has 15 residues. V lost 0 bases to trimming and J lost 2 bases, with 8 bases between them. Per germline, CDR1 MGHRA and CDR2 YSYEKL. In DNA, the CDR3 is TGCGCCAGCAGCCAAGAGACGCAGGGCAATCAGCCCCAGCATTTT. Translating gives CASSQETQGNQPQHF.

The V call is TRBV28, the J call TRBJ1-5, with D possibly being TRBD1 (5 bases). The germline V gene encodes CDR1 MDHEN and CDR2 SYDVKM. CDR3 length: 14 residues. V was clipped by 7 bases and J by 10 bases, with 20 bases between them. As DNA, the CDR3 is TGTGCCAGCACCCATATCGCCGGGGGTCAACCCCAGCATTTT. This translates into CASTHIAGGQPQHF.

V gene TRBV7-2 combines with J gene TRBJ1-4; 7 nucleotides match TRBD1. V shed 5 bases and J 7 bases; nucleotides not matched to a gene: 7. The CDR3 spans 14 residues. Germline V CDR1 and CDR2: SGHTA, FQGNSA. CDR3 nucleotides: TGTGCCAGCAGCCCGGACAGGTTCGTTGAAAAACTGTTTTTT. Translated, it gives CASSPDRFVEKLFF.

DNA of the CDR3: TGTGCCAGCAGTTTATCTAGCGGGGGATTCTACGAGCAGTACTTC. Translating gives CASSLSSGGFYEQYF. V and J are TRBV28 and TRBJ2-7; TRBD2 agrees at 10 bases. From germline, CDR1 is MDHEN and CDR2 SYDVKM. The CDR3 is made up of 15 amino acids. V shed 1 base, J shed 3 bases, and the junction held 3 bases outside the gene matches.

The rearrangement uses TRBV10-3 and TRBJ1-2; TRBD1 matches at 9 bases. In germline, CDR1 is ENHRY, CDR2 SYGVKD. The CDR3 is 15 residues long. J lost 5 bases, V lost 11 bases, and 15 bases had no gene match. DNA for the CDR3: TGTGCCGCCACAGATCCGGACAGGGGTTGGTATGGCTACACCTTC. It codes for CAATDPDRGWYGYTF.

The chain recombines TRBV5-1 with TRBJ1-6, with unresolved D. The CDR3 loop spans 12 amino acids. The V end was cut by 0 bases, the J end by 8 bases, with 3 bases between. Germline V gene data show CDR1 as SGHRS and CDR2 as YFSETQ. The CDR3 DNA sequence: TGCGCCAGCAGCTTGGGCGATTCACCCCTCCACTTT. Its protein product is CASSLGDSPLHF.

The rearrangement links TRBV27 to TRBJ2-2; a weak D match, TRBD2 (5 bases). The V end lost 4 bases, the J end lost 3 bases, and 6 bases lay between the germline ends. Per germline, CDR1 MNHEY and CDR2 SMNVEV (reference sequence). The CDR3 length is 13 residues. The CDR3 reads CASSSGYTGELFF. The CDR3 DNA sequence: TGTGCCAGCAGTTCGGGGTACACCGGGGAGCTGTTTTTT.

The chain carries TRBV4-1 and TRBJ1-2, with D perhaps matching TRBD1 (5 bases). This CDR3 contains 17 residues. Germline assignment: CDR1 MGHRA and CDR2 YSYEKL. The germline V and J ends were trimmed by 3 bases and 2 bases, with 19 bases remaining between them. The CDR3 is CASSQYFQGRANYGYTF. The DNA of the CDR3 is TGCGCCAGCAGCCAGTATTTCCAGGGTCGAGCGAACTATGGCTACACCTTC.

The CDR3 region has the DNA TGTGCCAGCAGTCGGGAGACAGGGGCGGGTACTGAAGCTTTCTTT. It is translated as CASSRETGAGTEAFF. This chain links TRBV6-5 with TRBJ1-1; 8 nucleotides match TRBD1. Germline CDR1 and CDR2: MNHEY and SVGAGI. The CDR3 extends over 15 amino acids. Trimming at V came to 5 bases and at J to 5 bases, leaving 10 bases not matched to a gene.

CDR3 in amino acids: CASSYLAGGEETQYF. The CDR3 DNA sequence: TGTGCCAGCAGCTACCTAGCGGGGGGTGAAGAGACCCAGTACTTC. V gene TRBV9 combines with J gene TRBJ2-5, with TRBD2 matching over 11 bases. There are 15 residues in the CDR3. V was clipped by 4 bases and J by 3 bases; unmatched bases: 5. The V gene's germline CDR1 is SGDLS and CDR2 YYNGEE.

Only a few counts were recorded for this clone. The chain employs TRBV11-2 and TRBJ1-6; perhaps TRBD1 as D (5 bases). The V gene's germline CDR1 is SGHAT and CDR2 FQNNGV. CDR3 size: 15 residues. Trimming removed 2 bases from V and 10 bases from J, with 15 bases in between. CDR3 protein: CASSLRQVGRSPLHF. The DNA of the CDR3 is TGTGCCAGCAGCTTAAGGCAGGTGGGGCGATCACCCCTCCACTTT. Filled out from reference TRBV11-2 and TRBJ1-6, the complete variable domain reads EAGVAQSPRYKIIEKRQSVAFWCNPISGHATLYWYQQILGQGPKLLIQFQNNGVVDDSQLPKDRFSAERLKGVDSTLKIQPAKLEDSAVYLCASSLRQVGRSPLHFGNGTRLTVT.

Here the CDR3 reads CASSPGGGFPDTQYF. The DNA for the CDR3 is TGCGCCAGCAGCCCGGGGGGCGGTTTTCCAGATACGCAGTATTTT. The chain has TRBV5-1 and TRBJ2-3, with D possibly being TRBD2 (7 bases). CDR3 length: 15 amino acids. The V and J ends lost 4 bases and 4 bases respectively, with 16 bases between them. Germline CDR1 is SGHRS and CDR2 is YFSETQ.

The chain links TRBV27 to TRBJ1-1, with 7 positions matching TRBD1. This CDR3 has 15 residues. CDR1 and CDR2 from the germline V gene are MNHEY and SMNVEV (reference sequence). V lost 3 bases, J lost 4 bases, and 8 bases stayed unmatched. CDR3 region: CASSFRQGRPTEAFF. The CDR3 DNA reads TGTGCCAGCAGTTTCCGACAGGGAAGGCCCACTGAAGCTTTCTTT.

A word on this clone: The DNA is left out, because the CDR3 cannot be placed on it with certainty; the CDR3 is given as TCRdb lists it. V is TRBV9 and J is TRBJ2-2; TRBD2 is the table's D call, not checked against the DNA. The germline CDR1 and CDR2 sequences are SGDLS and YYNGEE. The length of the CDR3 is 14 amino acids, counting both ends. CDR3 sequence: CASSSTSGTGELFF.

The V and J genes are TRBV7-9 and TRBJ2-3; 8 nucleotides line up with TRBD1. This CDR3 has 16 residues. J lost 4 bases, V lost 3 bases, and 9 bases had no gene match. The germline V gene has CDR1 SEHNR and CDR2 FQNEAQ (reference sequence). Written as DNA, the CDR3 is TGTGCCAGCAGCTTTAGCCCGACAGGGGTCTCAGATACGCAGTATTTT. Translated: CASSFSPTGVSDTQYF.

The chain joins TRBV5-8 to TRBJ2-7; 10 bases line up with TRBD1. The J segment lost 3 bases and the V segment lost 3 bases, leaving 3 bases of the junction unmatched. The CDR3 loop spans 14 amino acids. CDR1 is SGHTS and CDR2 is YDEGEE in the germline V gene. This chain's CDR3 is CASSSRDRGYEQYF. The CDR3, as DNA: TGTGCCAGCAGCTCACGGGACAGGGGCTACGAGCAGTACTTC.

V and J are TRBV28 and TRBJ1-2, with 8 nucleotides matching TRBD1. The length of the CDR3 is 16 residues. Germline-derived CDR1 and CDR2 are MDHEN and SYDVKM. V shed 5 bases and J 0 bases; nucleotides not matched to a gene: 8. CDR3 amino acids: CASSPGQGMTNYGYTF. The CDR3 bases are TGTGCCAGCAGTCCCGGACAGGGCATGACTAACTATGGCTACACCTTC.

The chain uses TRBV4-1 and TRBJ1-4, with 10 bases aligning to TRBD1. The ends lost 3 bases at V and 6 bases at J; junction bases unmatched: 16. Germline assignment: CDR1 MGHRA and CDR2 YSYEKL. The CDR3 spans 19 residues. This CDR3 reads CASSQETERVGQGDEKLFF. As DNA, the CDR3 is TGCGCCAGCAGCCAGGAGACCGAGAGGGTAGGACAGGGGGATGAAAAACTGTTTTTT.

The V and J genes are TRBV2 and TRBJ2-1; 11 nucleotides align to TRBD2. Looked up from germline, CDR1 is SNHLY and CDR2 is FYNNEI. The CDR3 consists of 15 residues. Trimming removed 7 bases from V and 4 bases from J; junction bases left unmatched: 6. In DNA form, the CDR3 reads TGTGCCAGCACTAGCGGGGGGTCCTCTTACAATGAGCAGTTCTTC. Its protein is CASTSGGSSYNEQFF.

The table lists this clone with a few counts. The chain uses TRBV27 and TRBJ1-6; perhaps TRBD1 as D (5 bases). Germline-derived CDR1 and CDR2 are MNHEY and SMNVEV (reference sequence). V lost 4 bases and J 9 bases, leaving 19 bases between the germline ends. The CDR3 is 16 residues long. The CDR3 bases are TGTGCCAGCAGTTCCGACCCAGGGTGGGCAGGTTCACCCCTCCACTTT. It codes for CASSSDPGWAGSPLHF.